This T cell receptor (beta chain) appears in the sequencing data of a study of T cells in Graves' hyperthyroidism and ophthalmopathy. Study-level findings and limits: Among clonotypes expanded in thyroid above 0.001, most were also found in blood.

Disease duration under 2 months; hyperthyroidism patients were aged 18 to 65. Worth noting for this clonotype: What it binds is unknown. At one end the junction does not follow the germline gene, possibly because of a read error.

TCR beta CDR3 region amplification was performed from RNA transcripts. TCR CDR3 regions were first amplified by RT-PCR with HTBI primers. TCRdb ran MiXCR on the multiplex PCR reads and lists one entry per CDR3 protein. The sample yields about 96,000 distinct CDR3 sequences, about 51% seen once. Germline V lookup: CDR1 GTSNPN, CDR2 SVGIG (reference sequence). The CDR3 consists of 14 residues. The clonotype comes from a woman in her 40s with Graves' hyperthyroidism. The chain links TRBV30 to TRBJ1-4; perhaps TRBD1 as D (6 bases). The sample taken for sequencing was blood. The CDR3 reads CAWGVIGGREKLFF. The DNA of the CDR3 is TGTGCCTGGGGTGTGATCGGGGGGCGCGAAAAACTGTTTTTT.